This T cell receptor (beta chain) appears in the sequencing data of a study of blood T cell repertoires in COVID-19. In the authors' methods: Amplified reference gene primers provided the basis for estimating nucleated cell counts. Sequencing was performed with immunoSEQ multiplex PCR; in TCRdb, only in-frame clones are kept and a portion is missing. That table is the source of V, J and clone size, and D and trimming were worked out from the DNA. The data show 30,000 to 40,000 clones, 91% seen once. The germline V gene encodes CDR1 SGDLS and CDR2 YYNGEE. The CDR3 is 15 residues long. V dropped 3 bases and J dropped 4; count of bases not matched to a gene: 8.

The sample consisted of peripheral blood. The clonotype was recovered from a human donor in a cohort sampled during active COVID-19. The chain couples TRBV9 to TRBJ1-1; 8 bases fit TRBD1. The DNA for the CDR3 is TGTGCCAGCAGCGCTCGACAGGGGCTGCCCACTGAAGCTTTCTTT. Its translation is CASSARQGLPTEAFF.